The rows below give T cell receptor beta chains drawn from one sample of a study of lymphopenia after photon versus proton radiotherapy. Profiling relied on immunoSEQ multiplex PCR, and the TCRdb table lists in-frame clones only, not all of them. Of 20,000 to 25,000 clones listed, 80% to 95% are singletons. Specimen: peripheral blood, collected from a patient treated with proton-based radiotherapy. Receptor source: a woman aged 70 to 79 with pancreatic cancer. Some clones in this sample may be carry-over from other donors' samples. The CDR3 runs from the conserved cysteine through the conserved F or W. A D gene is named only where the DNA matches it firmly. Clone size appears in some rows only: once, few, many, or a class for an expanded clone.

size: .; D: .; V: TRBV6-5; J: TRBJ1-2; DNA: TGTGCCAGCAGACCAGTGGGAGTTTATGGCTACACCTTC; CDR3: CASRPVGVYGYTF
size: .; D: TRBD2; V: TRBV5-4; J: TRBJ2-7; DNA: TGTGCCAGCAGCGCGGGACTAGCTATCAACGAGCAGTACTTC; CDR3: CASSAGLAINEQYF
size: .; D: TRBD1; V: TRBV30; J: TRBJ1-5; DNA: TGTGCCTGGAGTGCGGACAGGGGGAAATATAGCAATCAGCCCCAGCATTTT; CDR3: CAWSADRGKYSNQPQHF
size: .; D: .; V: TRBV7-2; J: TRBJ1-3; DNA: TGTGCCAGCAGCTTAGTTAGAGGGGCCTACTCTGGAAACACCATATATTTT; CDR3: CASSLVRGAYSGNTIYF
size: .; D: TRBD1; V: TRBV6-1; J: TRBJ1-1; DNA: TGTGCCAGCAGGGGCCAGGGGGAAAACACTGAAGCTTTCTTT; CDR3: CASRGQGENTEAFF
size: .; D: TRBD1; V: TRBV5-1; J: TRBJ2-7; DNA: TGCGCCAGCAGCTTGGGACAGGGCTCCTACGAGCAGTACTTC; CDR3: CASSLGQGSYEQYF
size: .; D: .; V: TRBV18; J: TRBJ2-3; DNA: TGTGCCAGCTCACCACGTGCCGGGGTAGATACGCAGTATTTT; CDR3: CASSPRAGVDTQYF
size: .; D: TRBD1; V: TRBV28; J: TRBJ1-4; DNA: TGTGCCAGCAGGAGGACAGGGGGCGAGCGGGAAAAACTGTTTTTT; CDR3: CASRRTGGEREKLFF
size: .; D: TRBD1; V: TRBV10-3; J: TRBJ2-7; DNA: TGTGCGTCGGCCCCCCGGACAGGGATGGACTACGAGCAGTACTTC; CDR3: CASAPRTGMDYEQYF
size: .; D: .; V: TRBV19; J: TRBJ1-1; DNA: TGTGCCAGTAGTAGGGCCGGACAGAACACTGAAGCTTTCTTT; CDR3: CASSRAGQNTEAFF
size: .; D: .; V: TRBV30; J: TRBJ2-1; DNA: TGTGCCTGGAGTGGGACTCTACTCTTAGGGGAGCAGTTCTTC; CDR3: CAWSGTLLLGEQFF
size: .; D: TRBD2; V: TRBV28; J: TRBJ2-5; DNA: TGTGCCAGCAGTCTCTCCCAGACTAGCGGACAAGAGACCCAGTACTTC; CDR3: CASSLSQTSGQETQYF
size: .; D: .; V: TRBV19; J: TRBJ1-1; DNA: TGTGCCAGTAGTAAACCTCGGCAGGGTGGGAACACTGAAGCTTTCTTT; CDR3: CASSKPRQGGNTEAFF
size: .; D: .; V: TRBV4-1; J: TRBJ1-4; DNA: TGCGCCAGCAGCCATGCCGGGGCCGGGGCTGAAAAACTGTTTTTT; CDR3: CASSHAGAGAEKLFF
size: .; D: .; V: TRBV5-1; J: TRBJ2-7; DNA: TGCGCCAGCAGCTTGGTACCTACCTGGGACGAGCAGTACTTC; CDR3: CASSLVPTWDEQYF
size: .; D: .; V: TRBV6-5; J: TRBJ1-6; DNA: TGTGCCAGCAGTTACTCGAACAGGGAAGGGTCACCCCTCCACTTT; CDR3: CASSYSNREGSPLHF
size: .; D: .; V: TRBV6-6; J: TRBJ1-2; DNA: TGTGCCAGCAGCCTCGACACCTATGGCTACACCTTC; CDR3: CASSLDTYGYTF
size: few; D: .; V: TRBV5-1; J: TRBJ1-1; DNA: TGCGCCAGCAGCCCAAAAGGGGACACTGAAGCTTTCTTT; CDR3: CASSPKGDTEAFF
size: once; D: TRBD2; V: TRBV4-1; J: TRBJ2-1; DNA: TGCGCCAGCAGCCAAGTCTGGCTAGCGGGAGGGGGCAATGAGCAGTTCTTC; CDR3: CASSQVWLAGGGNEQFF
size: .; D: .; V: TRBV27; J: TRBJ1-2; DNA: TGTGCCAGCAGTTTATCGCAAGGCAGCTCGCTGCGTGGCTACACCTTC; CDR3: CASSLSQGSSLRGYTF
size: once; D: .; V: TRBV5-5; J: TRBJ1-3; DNA: TGTGCCAGCAGCCGAGCCTCTGGAAACACCATATATTTT; CDR3: CASSRASGNTIYF
size: .; D: .; V: TRBV9; J: TRBJ2-1; DNA: TGTGCCAGCAGCGTAGGGGTGGTAGCGGACAATGAGCAGTTCTTC; CDR3: CASSVGVVADNEQFF
size: .; D: TRBD1; V: TRBV7-2; J: TRBJ2-2; DNA: TGTGCCAGCAGCATCACAGGGGGCGCGGGTGCCGGGGAGCTGTTTTTT; CDR3: CASSITGGAGAGELFF